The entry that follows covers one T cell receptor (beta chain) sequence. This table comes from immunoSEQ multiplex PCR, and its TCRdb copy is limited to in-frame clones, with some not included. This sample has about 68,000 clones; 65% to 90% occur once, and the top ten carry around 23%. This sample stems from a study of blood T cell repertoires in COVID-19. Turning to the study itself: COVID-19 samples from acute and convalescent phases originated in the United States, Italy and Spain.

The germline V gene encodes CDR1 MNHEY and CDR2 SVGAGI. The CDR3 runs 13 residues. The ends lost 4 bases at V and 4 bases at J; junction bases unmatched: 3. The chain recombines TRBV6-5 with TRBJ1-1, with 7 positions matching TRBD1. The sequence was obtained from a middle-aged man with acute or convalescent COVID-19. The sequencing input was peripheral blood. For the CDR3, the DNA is TGTGCCAGCAGTTCGCACAGGGGCACTGAAGCTTTCTTT. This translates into CASSSHRGTEAFF.